The rows below give T cell receptor beta chains drawn from one sample of a study of cytomegalovirus exposure and HLA in healthy donors. Profiled with immunoSEQ multiplex PCR; TCRdb holds only in-frame clones, not every one. The sample holds approximately 110,000 clones; roughly four fifths are singletons and the top ten take around 14%. The sequencing sample was made of PBMCs. These receptor sequences come from a woman aged 60-75 years in good health and CMV-seropositive. The CDR3 runs from the conserved cysteine through the conserved F or W. A D gene is named only where the DNA matches it firmly. For some rows the clone size is stated as once, few or many, or as a class when expanded; others skip it.

TRBV19	14	-	TRBJ1-4	-	TGTGCCAGTGGCGGGCAGGGGAGCTATGAAAAACTGTTTTTT	CASGGQGSYEKLFF
TRBV7-9	11	-	TRBJ1-2	-	TGTGCCAGCAGCTCTAAACAGGGAAGGGACTTC	CASSSKQGRDF
TRBV5-8	15	TRBD1	TRBJ1-4	-	TGTGCCAGCAGCTCGGGACAGCGCACTAATGAAAAACTGTTTTTT	CASSSGQRTNEKLFF
TRBV19	15	TRBD2	TRBJ2-3	once	TGTGCCAGTAGGAGATTAGCGGGGAGCACAGATACGCAGTATTTT	CASRRLAGSTDTQYF
TRBV2	14	TRBD2	TRBJ2-5	-	TGTGCCAGCAGTGCCGGACTAGCAAGGGAGACCCAGTACTTC	CASSAGLARETQYF
TRBV7-9	15	TRBD1	TRBJ2-7	-	TGTGCCAGCAGTTTCGGACAGGGGGCTGGGTACGAGCAGTACTTC	CASSFGQGAGYEQYF
TRBV9	14	-	TRBJ2-1	-	TGTGCCAGCAGCAAAAGCGACTCGTACAATGAGCAGTTCTTC	CASSKSDSYNEQFF
TRBV6-5	14	-	TRBJ2-1	-	TGTGCCACCAGAGCACCGGGGAGTTACAATGAGCAGTTCTTC	CATRAPGSYNEQFF
TRBV6-5	15	TRBD2	TRBJ2-1	-	TGTGCCAGCAGTTCCGTGGCCGCGGGAGTCCATGAGCAGTTCTTC	CASSSVAAGVHEQFF
TRBV6-5	14	TRBD1	TRBJ2-5	-	TGTGCCACCAGTCAGGGGGAGACGGTAGAGACCCAGTACTTC	CATSQGETVETQYF
TRBV30	12	-	TRBJ1-2	-	TGTGCCTGGAGGCGCGGGCCGTTTGGCTACACCTTC	CAWRRGPFGYTF
TRBV11-2	15	TRBD2	TRBJ2-1	-	TGTGCCAGCAGCTTAGGAACTAGCGGGGGAAATGAGCAGTTCTTC	CASSLGTSGGNEQFF
TRBV15	16	TRBD2	TRBJ2-1	-	TGTGCCACCAGCAGAGGTAACCCTAGCGGCTACAATGAGCAGTTCTTC	CATSRGNPSGYNEQFF
TRBV6-1	14	TRBD2	TRBJ2-1	-	TGTGCCAGTACCGGGACTATCACCACGAATGAGCAGTTCTTC	CASTGTITTNEQFF
TRBV4-2	12	-	TRBJ2-1	few	TGTGCCAGCAGCCAACAGTACAATGAGCAGTTCTTC	CASSQQYNEQFF
TRBV6-6	13	-	TRBJ2-7	-	TGTGCCAGCAGTTATCACAGAATCAACGAGCAGTACTTC	CASSYHRINEQYF
TRBV30	13	-	TRBJ1-5	-	TGTGCCTGGAGTGTACACAGCAATCAGCCCCAGCATTTT	CAWSVHSNQPQHF
TRBV7-7	16	-	TRBJ2-5	-	TGTGCCAGCAGCTTAGGTGTTAGCGGAGGTCAAGAGACCCAGTACTTC	CASSLGVSGGQETQYF
TRBV18	12	TRBD1	TRBJ2-7	few	TGTGCCAGCTCACTTTACAGGGGCGAGCAGTACTTC	CASSLYRGEQYF
TRBV7-2	14	-	TRBJ1-4	many	TGTGCCAGCAGCTTAGGACGGGTAGATGAAAAACTGTTTTTT	CASSLGRVDEKLFF
TRBV18	16	-	TRBJ1-5	-	TGTGCCAGCTCACCGGGCCGGGGGGCGGGAAATCAGCCCCAGCATTTT	CASSPGRGAGNQPQHF
TRBV5-4	16	-	TRBJ1-3	-	TGTGCCAGCAGCTTGGATGGCAGGCCAGGTGGAAACACCATATATTTT	CASSLDGRPGGNTIYF
TRBV6-1	14	TRBD1	TRBJ2-7	-	TGTGCCAGCAAGGGGGACAGGGGGCCCTACGAGCAGTACTTC	CASKGDRGPYEQYF
TRBV5-1	15	TRBD1	TRBJ1-1	-	TGCGCCAGCAGCGCCATCCAGGGGGCGCGGGTAGGAGCTTTCTTT	CASSAIQGARVGAFF
TRBV5-1	15	TRBD2	TRBJ2-3	-	TGCGCCAGCAAGGCGGGAGCTATTGGCACAGATACGCAGTATTTT	CASKAGAIGTDTQYF